The 32 T cell receptor beta chains given below trace back to one sample, sequenced in a study of shared clonotypes between healthy human individuals. Data came from immunoSEQ multiplex PCR; TCRdb stores just in-frame clones and leaves some out. In the table there are millions of clones, about 95% of which are singletons. Sequencing input: naive CD4+ T cells sorted from blood. Sample subset: CD45RA+ positively selected. The origin of the receptors is a man aged 18 to 29 in good health.

Concerning this clone: This may come from a read error, since a much larger clone is one base off. CDR3 residues: CDWRDMGLASGNTIYF. CDR3 coding DNA: TGTGACTGGAGGGATATGGGACTGGCTTCTGGAAACACCATATATTTT. The chain joins TRBV30 to TRBJ1-3, with a tentative D call TRBD1 (5 bases). The CDR3 has 16 amino acids. CDR1 is GTSNPN, CDR2 SVGIG, per germline (reference sequence).

The rearrangement links TRBV27 to TRBJ1-6; D ambiguous. Germline lookup yields CDR1 MNHEY and CDR2 SMNVEV (reference sequence). Trimming left V 5 bases short and J 2 bases short, with 4 bases between. CDR3 size: 13 residues. As DNA, the CDR3 is TGTGCCAGCAGTGTAACCTATAATTCACCCCTCCACTTT. This codes for CASSVTYNSPLHF.

This clone occurred once. J is TRBJ1-3 and V is TRBV6-5; D not certain. Germline assignment: CDR1 MNHEY and CDR2 SVGAGI. This CDR3 has 15 amino acids. The V end lost 0 bases, the J end lost 2 bases, and 8 bases lay between the germline ends. The chain's CDR3 is CASSYSLGTGNTIYF. The CDR3, as DNA: TGTGCCAGCAGTTACTCCTTAGGGACTGGAAACACCATATATTTT.

The chain links TRBV7-2 to TRBJ2-2, with 7 bases aligning to TRBD2. Trimming removed 7 bases from V and 5 bases from J; junction bases left unmatched: 10. This CDR3 contains 15 residues. Germline CDR1 and CDR2: SGHTA and FQGNSA. Here the CDR3 reads CASTREAHGTGELFF. The DNA of the CDR3 is TGTGCCAGCACCCGGGAGGCGCACGGAACCGGGGAGCTGTTTTTT.

Regarding this clone: This specimen includes other DNA sequences encoding the same CDR3. The rearrangement links TRBV6-6 to TRBJ2-2; D is unresolved. V was pared by 0 bases and J by 1 base, with 6 bases between. Germline V gene data show CDR1 as MNHNY and CDR2 as SVGAGI (reference sequence). The length of the CDR3 is 15 residues. The CDR3 spells CASSYSGLNTGELFF. CDR3 DNA: TGTGCCAGCAGTTACTCGGGCCTGAACACCGGGGAGCTGTTTTTT.

The DNA for the CDR3 is TGTGCCTGGAGGCAGGGGGGGACTGAAGCTTTCTTT. It is translated as CAWRQGGTEAFF. This chain uses TRBV30 with TRBJ1-1; 7 bases map to TRBD1. After removal of 3 bases from V and 5 bases from J, the junction contained 3 bases not matched to a gene. Germline V gene lookup returns CDR1 GTSNPN and CDR2 SVGIG (reference sequence). This CDR3 contains 12 residues.

This clone was recorded only once. The chain joins TRBV18 to TRBJ1-3, with D unclear. V was clipped by 3 bases and J by 8 bases, with 20 bases between them. CDR3 length: 16 amino acids. The V gene's germline CDR1 is KGHSH and CDR2 LQKENI. CDR3 in DNA: TGTGCCAGCTCACCCCTTCAGGCGACCGGGTTGGACACCATATATTTT. This translates into CASSPLQATGLDTIYF.

This rearrangement joins TRBV11-3 to TRBJ2-1, with 9 nucleotides matching TRBD1. The V gene end was trimmed by 5 bases and the J gene end by 2 bases; junction bases not matched to a gene: 4. Germline lookup yields CDR1 SGHNT and CDR2 YENEEA. The length of the CDR3 is 15 residues. The CDR3 loop is CASSLTGGAYNEQFF. The DNA for the CDR3 is TGTGCCAGCAGCCTAACAGGGGGCGCCTACAATGAGCAGTTCTTC. Full variable domain (missing parts from reference TRBV11-3 and TRBJ2-1): EAGVVQSPRYKIIEKKQPVAFWCNPISGHNTLYWYLQNLGQGPELLIRYENEEAVDDSQLPKDRFSAERLKGVDSTLKIQPAELGDSAVYLCASSLTGGAYNEQFFGPGTRLTVL.

The chain combines TRBV6-5 with TRBJ2-1; TRBD2 might be the D (5 bases). CDR3 length equals 15 residues. Germline V gene data show CDR1 as MNHEY and CDR2 as SVGAGI. Trimming left V 6 bases short and J 0 bases short, with 12 bases between. CDR3 protein: CASSMTTLSYNEQFF. The CDR3 DNA follows: TGTGCCAGCAGCATGACTACCCTCTCCTACAATGAGCAGTTCTTC.

The J gene is TRBJ2-7, the V gene TRBV7-9; perhaps D is TRBD1 or TRBD2 (5 bases each). This CDR3 is built from 13 residues. CDR1 is SEHNR, CDR2 FQNEAQ, per germline (reference sequence). The V end was cut by 8 bases, the J end by 7 bases, with 18 bases between. The CDR3 DNA is TGTGCCAGCGAAGTTCCAGGGCGGGCAGAGCAGTACTTC. This sequence encodes CASEVPGRAEQYF.

The V and J genes are TRBV11-2 and TRBJ2-7, with TRBD1 as a possible D gene (6 bases). Trimming stripped 5 bases from V and 5 bases from J, with 19 bases between. CDR1 and CDR2 from the germline V gene are SGHAT and FQNNGV. The CDR3 loop spans 15 amino acids. The CDR3 is CASSPSGQFYNEQYF. The CDR3 coding sequence is TGTGCCAGCAGCCCCTCGGGACAATTTTACAACGAGCAGTACTTC.

This chain's CDR3 is CASSLGVLHGETQYF. The DNA of the CDR3 is TGTGCCAGCAGCTTAGGCGTGCTGCACGGAGAGACCCAGTACTTC. The chain links TRBV7-9 to TRBJ2-5; D gene ambiguous. Trimming stripped 1 base from V and 4 bases from J, with 13 bases between. This CDR3 is 15 amino acids long. Germline V gives CDR1 SEHNR, CDR2 FQNEAQ (reference sequence).

The chain recombines TRBV7-2 with TRBJ2-7; D might be TRBD2 (5 bases). The CDR3 is 17 residues long. CDR1 SGHTA and CDR2 FQGNSA come from the germline V gene. V was clipped by 2 bases and J by 3 bases, with 20 bases between them. CDR3 coding DNA: TGTGCCAGCAGCTTAATTTATGTTGGATCGGGATTCTACGAGCAGTACTTC. Encoded protein: CASSLIYVGSGFYEQYF.

The V call is TRBV7-9, the J call TRBJ1-1, with D possibly being TRBD1 (6 bases). The CDR3 covers 15 residues. The V gene lost 3 bases and the J gene lost 4 bases, with 15 bases spanning the gap. Germline values: CDR1 SEHNR, CDR2 FQNEAQ (reference sequence). This CDR3 is CASSFSGGAGTEAFF. The CDR3 region has the DNA TGTGCCAGCAGCTTTTCGGGGGGCGCGGGCACTGAAGCTTTCTTT.

This chain joins TRBV18 and TRBJ2-3; the match to TRBD2 covers 9 bases. The CDR3 contains 16 residues. Trimming cost V 2 bases and J 6 bases; bases outside gene matches: 9. Germline CDR1 KGHSH, CDR2 LQKENI. CDR3 sequence: CASSPTAGGPFDTQYF. The DNA of the CDR3 is TGTGCCAGCTCACCAACGGCGGGAGGGCCCTTCGATACGCAGTATTTT.

V and J are TRBV7-2 and TRBJ1-1; D is ambiguous. V lost 2 bases and J 10 bases, leaving 17 bases between the germline ends. This CDR3 has 14 residues. Germline V lookup: CDR1 SGHTA, CDR2 FQGNSA. The CDR3 nucleotides are TGTGCCAGCAGCTTACGTACGGGCTCTTTGGGAGCTTTCTTT. This encodes CASSLRTGSLGAFF.

The genes are TRBV27 and TRBJ2-5, with TRBD2 identical over 7 bases. Per the germline V gene, CDR1 is MNHEY and CDR2 is SMNVEV (reference sequence). The CDR3 extends over 15 amino acids. Trimming took 2 bases from V and 4 from J; bases not matched to a gene: 7. This chain's CDR3 is CASSLLGRAGETQYF. The CDR3 nucleotides are TGTGCCAGCAGTTTACTTGGGAGGGCCGGAGAGACCCAGTACTTC.

CDR3 coding DNA: TGCGCCAGCAGCCAAGAGGGGCGGGGAGGCCGCGAGGAGACCCAGTACTTC. This encodes CASSQEGRGGREETQYF. This chain connects TRBV4-3 to TRBJ2-5; D may be TRBD2 (6 bases). V was clipped by 0 bases and J by 5 bases, with 19 bases between them. The CDR3 covers 17 residues. CDR1 and CDR2 (germline): LGHNA, YSLEER.

In DNA, the CDR3 is TGTGCCTGGAGAACCCCTGCGGGGGGGCTAAACACCGGGGAGCTGTTTTTT. This translates into CAWRTPAGGLNTGELFF. V gene TRBV30 combines with J gene TRBJ2-2, with 9 bases that match TRBD2. The germline V gene encodes CDR1 GTSNPN and CDR2 SVGIG (reference sequence). Trimming at V came to 3 bases and at J to 2 bases, leaving 10 bases not matched to a gene. This CDR3 contains 17 residues.

The V call is TRBV9, the J call TRBJ2-6; perhaps D is TRBD1 or TRBD2 (5 bases each). V was cut by 3 bases and J by 4 bases, with 14 bases left in between. The CDR3 consists of 16 residues. Germline V lookup: CDR1 SGDLS, CDR2 YYNGEE. CDR3 amino acids: CASSGGTAIGANVLTF. CDR3 DNA sequence: TGTGCCAGCAGCGGGGGGACGGCGATAGGGGCCAACGTCCTGACTTTC.

To note about this clone: The same CDR3 also results from other DNA sequences found in this sample. V and J are TRBV2 and TRBJ2-5; 7 bases are a match to TRBD1. The CDR3 runs 12 residues. CDR1 SNHLY and CDR2 FYNNEI come from the germline V gene. J was trimmed by 5 bases and V by 4 bases; bases with no gene match: 1. The CDR3 loop reads CASSVTGETQYF. CDR3 nucleotide sequence: TGTGCCAGCAGTGTGACAGGGGAGACCCAGTACTTC.

V is TRBV30 and J is TRBJ1-1; D call uncertain. V was clipped by 0 bases and J by 6 bases, with 11 bases between them. The CDR3 is 13 amino acids. CDR1 GTSNPN and CDR2 SVGIG come from the germline V gene (reference sequence). The CDR3 spells CAWSVLLAAEAFF. CDR3 DNA: TGTGCCTGGAGTGTATTGTTGGCTGCTGAAGCTTTCTTT. Using reference TRBV30 and TRBJ1-1 for the parts outside the CDR3, the full variable domain is SQTIHQWPATLVQPVGSPLSLECTVEGTSNPNLYWYRQAAGRGLQLLFYSVGIGQISSEVPQNLSASRPQDRQFILSSKKLLLSDSGFYLCAWSVLLAAEAFFGQGTRLTVV.

The chain joins TRBV10-3 to TRBJ1-5; D may be TRBD1 (6 bases). From germline, CDR1 is ENHRY and CDR2 SYGVKD. The CDR3 totals 14 residues. The V and J ends lost 5 bases and 1 base respectively, with 9 bases between them. The CDR3 sequence: CAISLGQSNQPQHF. CDR3 DNA sequence: TGTGCCATCAGTTTAGGACAGAGCAATCAGCCCCAGCATTTT.

V and J are TRBV7-2 and TRBJ2-1, with TRBD2 identical over 8 bases. The CDR3 has 15 residues. Trimming at V came to 2 bases and at J to 7 bases, leaving 7 bases not matched to a gene. CDR1 SGHTA and CDR2 FQGNSA come from the germline V gene. CDR3 coding DNA: TGTGCCAGCAGCTTATCTACGGGAGGGCTTAATGAGCAGTTCTTC. This gives the protein CASSLSTGGLNEQFF.

The rearrangement joins TRBV27 to TRBJ2-7; possibly TRBD2 for D (7 bases). Trimming removed 0 bases from V and 6 bases from J, with 24 bases in between. Germline V gene data show CDR1 as MNHEY and CDR2 as SMNVEV (reference sequence). The CDR3 has 18 residues. The CDR3 sequence: CASSLSTGRGGRISEQYF. Written as DNA, the CDR3 is TGTGCCAGCAGTTTATCGACGGGAAGGGGGGGGCGGATTTCCGAGCAGTACTTC.

This chain connects TRBV28 to TRBJ2-3, with 10 positions matching TRBD1. Germline loops: CDR1 MDHEN, CDR2 SYDVKM. The ends lost 4 bases at V and 3 bases at J; junction bases unmatched: 4. This CDR3 comprises 15 residues. CDR3 sequence: CASSSLDRGTDTQYF. CDR3 in DNA: TGTGCCAGCAGTTCCCTGGACAGGGGGACAGATACGCAGTATTTT. The full variable domain, rest sourced from reference TRBV28 and TRBJ2-3, is DVKVTQSSRYLVKRTGEKVFLECVQDMDHENMFWYRQDPGLGLRLIYFSYDVKMKEKGDIPEGYSVSREKKERFSLILESASTNQTSMYLCASSSLDRGTDTQYFGPGTRLTVL.

The chain uses TRBV28 and TRBJ1-2; 7 bases align to TRBD1. The CDR3 extends over 16 amino acids. CDR1 and CDR2 from the germline V gene are MDHEN and SYDVKM. J lost 5 bases, V lost 2 bases, and 11 bases had no gene match. Here the CDR3 reads CASSLTLGQEPYGYTF. CDR3 coding DNA: TGTGCCAGCAGTTTAACCCTTGGACAGGAGCCTTATGGCTACACCTTC.

The chain joins TRBV30 to TRBJ2-1, with D unresolved. CDR1 and CDR2 from the germline V gene are GTSNPN and SVGIG (reference sequence). The CDR3 sequence is 13 residues long. V lost 4 bases, J lost 6 bases, and 13 bases lay in between. This CDR3 reads CAWISLRANEQFF. The CDR3 nucleotides read TGTGCCTGGATCTCCCTAAGGGCCAATGAGCAGTTCTTC.

J is TRBJ1-1 and V is TRBV20-1; no clear D. Trimming removed 3 bases from V and 8 bases from J, with 10 bases in between. Germline V lookup: CDR1 DFQATT, CDR2 SNEGSKA (reference sequence). The CDR3 is made up of 11 amino acids. CDR3 residues: CSASVQFEAFF. CDR3 sequence (DNA): TGCAGTGCTAGTGTGCAGTTCGAAGCTTTCTTT.

This clone has just one count. The gene calls are TRBV5-6 and TRBJ2-1, with 9 nucleotides matching TRBD2. V lost 3 bases and J lost 6; bases outside the gene matches: 7. Germline CDR1 and CDR2: SGHDT and YYEEEE. This CDR3 contains 15 residues. The CDR3, as DNA: TGTGCCAGCAGCTCCCCGGGACTAGCTTCCAATGAGCAGTTCTTC. Translating gives CASSSPGLASNEQFF.

The V call is TRBV6-5, the J call TRBJ1-6; TRBD1 agrees at 8 bases. J lost 10 bases, V lost 0 bases, and 5 bases had no gene match. Germline loops: CDR1 MNHEY, CDR2 SVGAGI. CDR3 length: 15 amino acids. The CDR3 nucleotides read TGTGCCAGCAGTTACTCGGCAGGGGGCGGGTCACCCCTCCACTTT. This translates into CASSYSAGGGSPLHF.

The J gene is TRBJ2-7, the V gene TRBV5-6; D is unresolved. The CDR3 extends over 14 amino acids. Germline assignment: CDR1 SGHDT and CDR2 YYEEEE. V lost 3 bases, J lost 6 bases, and 16 bases lay in between. The CDR3 sequence: CASSYRRNPLEQYF. In DNA, the CDR3 is TGTGCCAGCAGCTACCGGCGCAATCCCCTCGAGCAGTACTTC.